What follows is one TCR beta chain and its context. Its antigen is unknown. The junction differs from germline at one of its ends, possibly a read error. The data are from a study of tumor and adjacent non-tumor tissue in lung cancer. Across the study: Stage I to III disease affected 9 to 10 men and 5 women aged about 30 to 76.

This sample's RNA came from whole unsorted tissue. The normal lung tissue was taken more than 3 cm from the tumor edge. Donors were chemotherapy-naive, newly diagnosed lung cancer surgical patients in China, August–late 2014. Points from the study as a whole: In normal lung, the top 100 clones were significantly more dominant than in tumor. Compared with tumor, normal lung showed significantly lower TCR diversity.

TCRbeta libraries were built with three rounds of nested PCR, modified from ARM-PCR. Each CDR3 protein gets one entry after TCRdb re-called the multiplex PCR reads with MiXCR. The profile shows some 100,000 distinct CDR3 sequences, 62% of them singletons. The CDR3 contains 13 residues. Per the germline V gene, CDR1 is PRHDT and CDR2 is FYEKMQ (reference sequence). This TCR came from a man between 60 and 70 years old with non-small cell lung cancer. The sequenced sample consisted of distant non-tumor lung tissue. V is TRBV13 and J is TRBJ1-1, with no clear D. CDR3 DNA sequence: TGTGCCAGCAGTCGCCAGTGGAACACTGGAGCTTTCTTT. It translates to CASSRQWNTGAFF.